The following is a TCR beta chain sequence with its context. Its antigen is not identified. Amplification by 5'RACE using constant-segment primers produced TCR alpha and TCR beta cDNA libraries that carried sample barcodes and UMIs. A single record per CDR3 protein comes from TCRdb applying MiXCR to the 5' RACE reads. Counted here are roughly 150,000 distinct CDR3 sequences, 13% occurring once; the ten biggest clones make up 2.5% to 4%. This sample stems from a study of T-cell memory formation after mild COVID-19. About the research overall: For the most part, TCR clusters were specific to one donor. Points from the study as a whole: Researchers found some responding clones in pre-infection memory, a sign that cross-reactive memory joined.

The V end lost 4 bases, the J end lost 5 bases, and 10 bases lay between the germline ends. CDR1 is SGHTA and CDR2 is FQGNSA in the germline V gene. The CDR3 spans 13 residues. Sequencing was carried out using PBMCs or a T cell subset sorted from them (not recorded which). This receptor was identified in a man aged 18 to 30 who had mild COVID-19 (a few samples of this study predate the infection). Cell type and time point are not known. This chain links TRBV7-2 with TRBJ2-3; no definite D call. DNA of the CDR3: TGTGCCAGCAGCTGGGAACCGTTAGATACGCAGTATTTT. Amino acids: CASSWEPLDTQYF.